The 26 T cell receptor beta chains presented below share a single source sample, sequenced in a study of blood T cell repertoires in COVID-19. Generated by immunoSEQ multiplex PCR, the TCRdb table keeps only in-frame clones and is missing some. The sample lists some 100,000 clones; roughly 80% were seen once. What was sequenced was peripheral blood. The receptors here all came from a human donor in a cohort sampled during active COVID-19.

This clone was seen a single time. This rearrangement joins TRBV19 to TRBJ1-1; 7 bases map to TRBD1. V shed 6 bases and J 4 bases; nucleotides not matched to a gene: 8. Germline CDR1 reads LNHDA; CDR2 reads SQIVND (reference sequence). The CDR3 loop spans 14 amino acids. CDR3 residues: CASRSGGSGTEAFF. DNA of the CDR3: TGTGCCAGTAGATCAGGGGGGTCGGGCACTGAAGCTTTCTTT.

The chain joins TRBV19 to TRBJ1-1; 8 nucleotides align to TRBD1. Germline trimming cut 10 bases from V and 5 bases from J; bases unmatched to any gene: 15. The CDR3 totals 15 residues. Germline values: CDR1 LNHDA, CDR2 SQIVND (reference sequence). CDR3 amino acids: CATEARGQAWTEAFF. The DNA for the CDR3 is TGTGCCACTGAGGCCAGGGGGCAGGCGTGGACTGAAGCTTTCTTT. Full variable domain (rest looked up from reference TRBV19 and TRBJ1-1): DGGITQSPKYLFRKEGQNVTLSCEQNLNHDAMYWYRQDPGQGLRLIYYSQIVNDFQKGDIAEGYSVSREKKESFPLTVTSAQKNPTAFYLCATEARGQAWTEAFFGQGTRLTVV.

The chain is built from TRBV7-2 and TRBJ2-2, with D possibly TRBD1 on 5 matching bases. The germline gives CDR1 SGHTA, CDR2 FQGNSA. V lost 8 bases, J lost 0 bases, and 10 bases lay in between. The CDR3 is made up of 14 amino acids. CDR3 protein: CASAPGTNTGELFF. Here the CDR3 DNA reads TGTGCCAGCGCCCCAGGGACGAACACCGGGGAGCTGTTTTTT.

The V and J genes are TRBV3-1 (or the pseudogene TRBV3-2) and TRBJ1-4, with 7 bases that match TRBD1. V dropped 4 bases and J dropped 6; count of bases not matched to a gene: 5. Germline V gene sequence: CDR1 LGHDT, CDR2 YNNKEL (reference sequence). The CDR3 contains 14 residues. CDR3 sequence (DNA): TGTGCCAGCAGCCGAGACAGGGCGGATGAAAAACTGTTTTTT. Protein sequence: CASSRDRADEKLFF.

CDR3 sequence reads: CASSAEIHGEEQYF. CDR3 bases: TGTGCCAGCAGTGCAGAGATACACGGGGAAGAGCAGTACTTC. The chain employs TRBV2 and TRBJ2-7; maybe TRBD2 (5 bases). This CDR3 region has 14 residues. Germline CDR1 SNHLY, CDR2 FYNNEI. The ends were cut back, 4 bases at V and 7 bases at J, with 17 bases in the middle.

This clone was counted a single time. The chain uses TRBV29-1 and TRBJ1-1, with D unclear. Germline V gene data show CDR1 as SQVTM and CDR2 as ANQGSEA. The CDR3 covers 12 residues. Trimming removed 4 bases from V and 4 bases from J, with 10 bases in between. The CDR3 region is CSVVGGVTEAFF. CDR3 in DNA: TGCAGCGTTGTCGGCGGGGTCACTGAAGCTTTCTTT.

CDR3 protein: CASSPSSGRVAYNEQFF. In nucleotides, the CDR3 is TGTGCCAGCTCACCGAGTAGCGGGAGGGTAGCTTACAATGAGCAGTTCTTC. The V call is TRBV18, the J call TRBJ2-1, with TRBD2 matching over 11 bases. The J segment lost 4 bases and the V segment lost 3 bases, leaving 8 bases of the junction unmatched. Per germline, CDR1 KGHSH and CDR2 LQKENI. The CDR3 contains 17 residues.

The CDR3 spells CASTGLAGLYNEQFF. CDR3 bases: TGTGCCAGCACGGGACTAGCGGGACTCTACAATGAGCAGTTCTTC. The chain carries TRBV28 and TRBJ2-1; 13 bases align to TRBD2. Per germline, CDR1 MDHEN and CDR2 SYDVKM. Trimming took 7 bases from V and 3 from J; bases not matched to a gene: 3. There are 15 residues in the CDR3. Variable domain in full (rest from reference TRBV28 and TRBJ2-1): DVKVTQSSRYLVKRTGEKVFLECVQDMDHENMFWYRQDPGLGLRLIYFSYDVKMKEKGDIPEGYSVSREKKERFSLILESASTNQTSMYLCASTGLAGLYNEQFFGPGTRLTVL.

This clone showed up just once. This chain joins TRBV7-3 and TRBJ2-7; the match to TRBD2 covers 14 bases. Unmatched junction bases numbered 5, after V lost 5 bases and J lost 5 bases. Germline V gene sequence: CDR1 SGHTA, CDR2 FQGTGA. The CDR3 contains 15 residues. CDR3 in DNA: TGTGCCAGCAGCCCAGGGGGACTAGCGGGGGACGAGCAGTACTTC. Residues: CASSPGGLAGDEQYF. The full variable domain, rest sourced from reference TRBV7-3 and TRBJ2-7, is GAGVSQTPSNKVTEKGKYVELRCDPISGHTALYWYRQSLGQGPEFLIYFQGTGAADDSGLPNDRFFAVRPEGSVSTLKIQRTERGDSAVYLCASSPGGLAGDEQYFGPGTRLTVT.

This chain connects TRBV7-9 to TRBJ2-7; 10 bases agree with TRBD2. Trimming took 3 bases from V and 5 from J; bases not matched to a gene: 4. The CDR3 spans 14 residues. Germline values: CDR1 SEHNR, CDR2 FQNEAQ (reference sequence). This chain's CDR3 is CASSFTSGNHEQYF. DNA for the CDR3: TGTGCCAGCAGCTTCACTAGCGGGAACCACGAGCAGTACTTC.

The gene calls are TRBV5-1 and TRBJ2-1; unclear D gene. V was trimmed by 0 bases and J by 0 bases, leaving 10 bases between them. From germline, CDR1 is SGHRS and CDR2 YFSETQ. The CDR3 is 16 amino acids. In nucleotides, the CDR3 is TGCGCCAGCAGCTTGGCTTGGGCAAGCTCCTACAATGAGCAGTTCTTC. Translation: CASSLAWASSYNEQFF. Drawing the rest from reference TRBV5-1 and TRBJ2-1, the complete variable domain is KAGVTQTPRYLIKTRGQQVTLSCSPISGHRSVSWYQQTPGQGLQFLFEYFSETQRNKGNFPGRFSGRQFSNSRSEMNVSTLELGDSALYLCASSLAWASSYNEQFFGPGTRLTVL.

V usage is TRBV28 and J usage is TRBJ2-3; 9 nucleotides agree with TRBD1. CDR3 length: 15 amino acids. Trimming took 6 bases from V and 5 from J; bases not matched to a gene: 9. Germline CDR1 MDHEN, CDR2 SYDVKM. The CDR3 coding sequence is TGTGCCAGCAGCCGAGAACAGGGGGCGGGAGATACGCAGTATTTT. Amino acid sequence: CASSREQGAGDTQYF.

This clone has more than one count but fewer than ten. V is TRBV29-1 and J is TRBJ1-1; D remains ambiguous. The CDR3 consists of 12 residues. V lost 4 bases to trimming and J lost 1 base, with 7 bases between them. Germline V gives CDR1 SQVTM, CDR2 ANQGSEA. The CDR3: CSVGHRNTEAFF. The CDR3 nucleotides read TGCAGCGTTGGACATCGGAACACTGAAGCTTTCTTT.

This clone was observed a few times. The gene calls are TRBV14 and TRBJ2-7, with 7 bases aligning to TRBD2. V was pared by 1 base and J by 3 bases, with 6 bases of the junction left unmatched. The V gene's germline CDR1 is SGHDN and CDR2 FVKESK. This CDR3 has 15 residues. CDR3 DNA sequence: TGTGCCAGCAGCCAAGGCCATGCGGGAGTCTACGAGCAGTACTTC. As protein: CASSQGHAGVYEQYF.

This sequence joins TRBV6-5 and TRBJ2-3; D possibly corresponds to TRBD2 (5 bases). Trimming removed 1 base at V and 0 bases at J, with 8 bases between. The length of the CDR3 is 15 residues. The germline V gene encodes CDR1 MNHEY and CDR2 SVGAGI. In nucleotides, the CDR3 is TGTGCCAGCAGTTACTGGGGAGCCAGCACAGATACGCAGTATTTT. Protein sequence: CASSYWGASTDTQYF.

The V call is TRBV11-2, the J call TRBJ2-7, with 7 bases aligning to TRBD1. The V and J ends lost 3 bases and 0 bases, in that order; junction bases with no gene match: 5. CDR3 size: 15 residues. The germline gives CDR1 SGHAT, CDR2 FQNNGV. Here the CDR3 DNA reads TGTGCCAGCAGCTTGATACAGGGGAGCTCCTACGAGCAGTACTTC. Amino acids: CASSLIQGSSYEQYF.

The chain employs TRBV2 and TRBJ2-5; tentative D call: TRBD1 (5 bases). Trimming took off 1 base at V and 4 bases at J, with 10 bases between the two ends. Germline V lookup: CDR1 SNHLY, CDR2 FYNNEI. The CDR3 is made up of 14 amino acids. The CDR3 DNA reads TGTGCCAGCAGTGAAGGGGGCACGGGAGAGACCCAGTACTTC. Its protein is CASSEGGTGETQYF. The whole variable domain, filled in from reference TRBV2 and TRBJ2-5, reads EPEVTQTPSHQVTQMGQEVILRCVPISNHLYFYWYRQILGQKVEFLVSFYNNEISEKSEIFDDQFSVERPDGSNFTLKIRSTKLEDSAMYFCASSEGGTGETQYFGPGTRLLVL.

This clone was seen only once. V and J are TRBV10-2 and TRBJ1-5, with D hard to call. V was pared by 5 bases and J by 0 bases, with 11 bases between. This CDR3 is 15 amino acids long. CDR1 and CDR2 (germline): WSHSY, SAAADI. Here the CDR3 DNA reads TGCGCCAGCAGTAGGAGCGGATATAGCAATCAGCCCCAGCATTTT. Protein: CASSRSGYSNQPQHF.

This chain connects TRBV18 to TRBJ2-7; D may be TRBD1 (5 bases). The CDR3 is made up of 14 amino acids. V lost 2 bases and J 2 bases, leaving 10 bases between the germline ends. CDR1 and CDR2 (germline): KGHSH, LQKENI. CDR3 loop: CASSPSQGTYEQYF. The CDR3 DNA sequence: TGTGCCAGCTCACCATCTCAGGGTACCTACGAGCAGTACTTC.

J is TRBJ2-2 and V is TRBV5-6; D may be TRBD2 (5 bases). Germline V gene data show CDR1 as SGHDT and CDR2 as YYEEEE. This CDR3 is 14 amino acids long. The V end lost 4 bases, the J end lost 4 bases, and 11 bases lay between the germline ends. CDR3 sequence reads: CASSLAPTTGELFF. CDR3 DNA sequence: TGTGCCAGCAGCCTAGCCCCCACCACCGGGGAGCTGTTTTTT.

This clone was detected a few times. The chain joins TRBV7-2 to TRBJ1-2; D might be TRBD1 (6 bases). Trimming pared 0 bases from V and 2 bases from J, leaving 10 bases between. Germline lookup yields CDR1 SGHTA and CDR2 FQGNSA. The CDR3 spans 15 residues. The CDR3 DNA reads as TGTGCCAGCAGCTTAGCGTGGACAGCCAACTATGGCTACACCTTC. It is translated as CASSLAWTANYGYTF.

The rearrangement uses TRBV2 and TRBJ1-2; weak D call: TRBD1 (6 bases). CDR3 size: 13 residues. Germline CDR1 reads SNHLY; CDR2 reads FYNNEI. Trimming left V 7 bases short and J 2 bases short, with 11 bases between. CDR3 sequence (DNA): TGTGCCAGCACCCGGGACACGAACTATGGCTACACCTTC. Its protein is CASTRDTNYGYTF.

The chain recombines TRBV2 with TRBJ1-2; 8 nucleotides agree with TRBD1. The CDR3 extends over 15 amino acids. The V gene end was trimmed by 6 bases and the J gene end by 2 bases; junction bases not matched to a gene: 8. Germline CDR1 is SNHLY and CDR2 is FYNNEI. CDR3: CASRRQGIRNYGYTF. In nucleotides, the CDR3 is TGTGCCAGCAGACGACAGGGGATCAGGAACTATGGCTACACCTTC.

The CDR3 DNA sequence: TGCGCCAGCAGAATCCTCGTGAACACCGGGGAGCTGTTTTTT. As protein: CASRILVNTGELFF. V is TRBV4-1 and J is TRBJ2-2; D gene ambiguous. V was clipped by 6 bases and J by 1 base, with 9 bases between them. Germline V lookup: CDR1 MGHRA, CDR2 YSYEKL. This CDR3 region has 14 residues.

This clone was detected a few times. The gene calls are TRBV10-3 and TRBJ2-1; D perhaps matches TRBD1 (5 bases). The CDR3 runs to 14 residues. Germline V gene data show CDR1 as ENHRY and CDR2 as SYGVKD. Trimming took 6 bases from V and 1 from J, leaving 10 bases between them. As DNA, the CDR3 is TGTGCCATCAGCCCCCAGGGATCCTACAATGAGCAGTTCTTC. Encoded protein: CAISPQGSYNEQFF.

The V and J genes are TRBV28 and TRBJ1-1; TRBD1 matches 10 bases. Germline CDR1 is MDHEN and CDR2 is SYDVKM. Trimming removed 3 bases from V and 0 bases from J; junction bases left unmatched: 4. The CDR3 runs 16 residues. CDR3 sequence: CASSLDRGIMNTEAFF. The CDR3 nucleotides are TGTGCCAGCAGTTTGGACAGGGGGATAATGAACACTGAAGCTTTCTTT. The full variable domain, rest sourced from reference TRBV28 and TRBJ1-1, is DVKVTQSSRYLVKRTGEKVFLECVQDMDHENMFWYRQDPGLGLRLIYFSYDVKMKEKGDIPEGYSVSREKKERFSLILESASTNQTSMYLCASSLDRGIMNTEAFFGQGTRLTVV.